One and the same sample provided the 22 T cell receptor beta chains below, sequenced in a study of sequential checkpoint blockade in melanoma (dated by TCRdb to between 2018 and 2020). The library was produced with the immunoSEQ multiplex PCR assay. The table was pulled from immuneACCESS by TCRdb, which kept in-frame rearrangements only. Such tables lose some clones; where checked, under half of the loss comes from unresolved V genes, and the rest has no known cause. Present in this sample are 6,500 to 9,000 clones, 20% to 30% of which were seen just once. The ten largest clonotypes hold 5.9% of the sample. According to the study, the label for this sample's treatment or condition signals: randomized to nivolumab then ipilimumab (arm A) or the reverse (arm B). The source was tumor tissue (inferred from file names), collected from a patient given nivolumab and ipilimumab in sequence. The source is a human donor with melanoma.

The rearrangement uses TRBV6-8 and TRBJ2-3, with 13 bases identical to TRBD2. CDR3 size: 15 residues. Germline loops: CDR1 MNHGY, CDR2 SAAAGT. Trimming took 6 bases from V and 7 from J; bases not matched to a gene: 7. The CDR3 nucleotides are TGTGCCAGCAGCCCGGGACTAGCGGGATTATATACGCAGTATTTT. Translating gives CASSPGLAGLYTQYF.

This clone has just a few counts. This chain connects TRBV6-8 to TRBJ2-2; 10 nucleotides line up with TRBD1. Germline V gene sequence: CDR1 MNHGY, CDR2 SAAAGT. This CDR3 has 17 amino acids. After removal of 6 bases from V and 3 bases from J, the junction contained 10 bases not matched to a gene. The CDR3 reads CASSRPGQGYDTGELFF. In nucleotides, the CDR3 is TGTGCCAGCAGCCGCCCGGGACAGGGGTACGACACCGGGGAGCTGTTTTTT.

This chain uses TRBV15 with TRBJ2-1; 9 positions agree with TRBD2. The germline V gene encodes CDR1 LNHNV and CDR2 YYDKDF (reference sequence). This CDR3 has 17 amino acids. Unmatched junction bases numbered 14, after V lost 3 bases and J lost 8 bases. CDR3 amino acids: CATSSDGGLARLDEQFF. The CDR3 nucleotides are TGTGCCACCAGCAGTGACGGTGGACTAGCGAGGCTAGATGAGCAGTTCTTC.

This sequence joins TRBV6-8 and TRBJ1-2; 8 bases align to TRBD1. This CDR3 region has 17 residues. The V and J ends lost 5 bases and 0 bases, in that order; junction bases with no gene match: 11. Germline values: CDR1 MNHGY, CDR2 SAAAGT. The CDR3, as DNA: TGTGCCAGCAGTCAACGACAGGGGTGGGCTTCTAACTATGGCTACACCTTC. It codes for CASSQRQGWASNYGYTF.

V and J are TRBV5-1 and TRBJ2-7, with D perhaps TRBD2 (6 bases). Germline V gene lookup returns CDR1 SGHRS and CDR2 YFSETQ. With 0 bases removed from V and 0 bases from J, the gap between germline ends came to 10 bases. The CDR3 is 15 amino acids. In DNA, the CDR3 is TGCGCCAGCAGCTTGGGGGGACTCGGCTCCTACGAGCAGTACTTC. This gives the protein CASSLGGLGSYEQYF.

The table lists this clone with a few counts. J is TRBJ2-3 and V is TRBV11-3; 8 bases fit TRBD2. CDR1 SGHNT and CDR2 YENEEA come from the germline V gene. The CDR3 spans 19 residues. V lost 0 bases, J lost 6 bases, and 17 bases stayed unmatched. The CDR3: CASSLDRAVAGPWADTQYF. CDR3 nucleotides: TGTGCCAGCAGCTTAGATCGGGCGGTAGCGGGACCCTGGGCGGATACGCAGTATTTT.

This clone was detected a few times. CDR3 DNA sequence: TGTGCCAGCAGTGCGTCAGGGACCGGGGAGCTGTTTTTT. Amino acids: CASSASGTGELFF. This chain links TRBV6-8 with TRBJ2-2; D possibly corresponds to TRBD1 (5 bases). This CDR3 comprises 13 residues. Trimming removed 5 bases at V and 5 bases at J, with 9 bases between. CDR1 is MNHGY and CDR2 is SAAAGT in the germline V gene.

The J gene is TRBJ2-5, the V gene TRBV9, with 13 bases fitting TRBD2. The germline CDR1 and CDR2 sequences are SGDLS and YYNGEE. J was trimmed by 5 bases and V by 3 bases; bases with no gene match: 13. CDR3 length: 18 residues. The DNA of the CDR3 is TGTGCCAGCAGCGCACGACTAGCGGGGGGCCCTCTATGGGAGACCCAGTACTTC. It yields the protein CASSARLAGGPLWETQYF.

This clone turned up a few times. This rearrangement joins TRBV28 to TRBJ2-7; D is unresolved. CDR3 length: 13 amino acids. CDR1 and CDR2 from the germline V gene are MDHEN and SYDVKM. V was trimmed by 6 bases and J by 4 bases, leaving 13 bases between them. As DNA, the CDR3 is TGTGCCAGCAGCCAAGGTCGAACTTACGAGCAGTACTTC. It translates to CASSQGRTYEQYF.

Only one count was recorded for this clone. CDR3 region: CATMHHSGANVLTF. CDR3 coding DNA: TGTGCCACTATGCACCACTCTGGGGCCAACGTCCTGACTTTC. The J gene is TRBJ2-6, the V gene TRBV19; D remains unclear. Germline V CDR1 and CDR2: LNHDA, SQIVND (reference sequence). V was clipped by 10 bases and J by 0 bases, with 10 bases between them. The CDR3 extends over 14 amino acids.

The sample holds many counts of this clone. This rearrangement joins TRBV4-1 to TRBJ2-7; 11 positions agree with TRBD2. Germline V gene lookup returns CDR1 MGHRA and CDR2 YSYEKL. The CDR3 sequence is 15 residues long. With V trimmed by 5 bases and J by 2 bases, 5 bases remained unmatched. The CDR3 protein is CASSSRLAGPYEQYF. In DNA, the CDR3 is TGCGCCAGCAGCTCACGACTAGCGGGGCCCTACGAGCAGTACTTC.

The chain links TRBV7-8 to TRBJ1-2; D gene unclear. The CDR3 is 13 residues long. V dropped 1 base and J dropped 4 bases, with 7 bases sitting between them. Germline V gives CDR1 SGHVS, CDR2 FQNEAQ. The CDR3 DNA follows: TGTGCCAGCAGCTTAGGGCAGAGCTATGGCTACACCTTC. It specifies CASSLGQSYGYTF.

This clone turned up a few times. CDR3 amino acids: CASSPETATNYGYTF. CDR3 nucleotides: TGTGCCAGCAGCCCCGAGACAGCTACAAACTATGGCTACACCTTC. The rearrangement uses TRBV11-3 and TRBJ1-2; tentative D call: TRBD1 (5 bases). The germline V gene encodes CDR1 SGHNT and CDR2 YENEEA. This CDR3 is built from 15 residues. Trimming took 5 bases from V and 2 from J, leaving 15 bases between them.

This clone came up many times. This chain connects TRBV11-3 to TRBJ2-5, with D perhaps assigned TRBD1 or TRBD2 (5 bases each). Germline values: CDR1 SGHNT, CDR2 YENEEA. Trimming took off 2 bases at V and 4 bases at J, with 14 bases between the two ends. The CDR3 consists of 15 residues. The CDR3 coding sequence is TGTGCCAGCAGCTTACCCGGGACGGCTGGAGAGACCCAGTACTTC. This gives the protein CASSLPGTAGETQYF.

V usage is TRBV9 and J usage is TRBJ1-5; the D is unclear. Trimming removed 6 bases at V and 6 bases at J, with 13 bases between. The germline gives CDR1 SGDLS, CDR2 YYNGEE. CDR3 size: 13 residues. CDR3 amino acids: CASNGREGQPQHF. The CDR3 nucleotides are TGTGCCAGCAATGGGCGGGAGGGTCAGCCCCAGCATTTT.

The genes are TRBV19 and TRBJ2-5; TRBD1 matches 9 bases. This CDR3 contains 15 residues. The ends lost 2 bases at V and 4 bases at J; junction bases unmatched: 5. Per germline, CDR1 LNHDA and CDR2 SQIVND (reference sequence). CDR3 coding DNA: TGTGCCAGTAGTATACTCGGACAGGGGCTAGAGACCCAGTACTTC. Residues: CASSILGQGLETQYF.

CDR3 coding DNA: TGTGCCAGCAGCTTCTGGGGGAGGGCAGATACGCAGTATTTT. Its protein product is CASSFWGRADTQYF. V usage is TRBV11-3 and J usage is TRBJ2-3; 7 bases are a match to TRBD2. Germline loops: CDR1 SGHNT, CDR2 YENEEA. CDR3 length equals 14 residues. Unmatched junction bases numbered 4, after V lost 3 bases and J lost 4 bases.

This CDR3 is CASSPGGVDQPQHF. In DNA form, the CDR3 reads TGTGCCAGCTCACCGGGGGGGGTGGATCAGCCCCAGCATTTT. The rearrangement uses TRBV18 and TRBJ1-5, with D perhaps TRBD1 (5 bases). There are 14 residues in the CDR3. The germline V gene has CDR1 KGHSH and CDR2 LQKENI. Trimming shortened V by 3 bases and J by 5 bases, and 11 bases separated the two germline ends.

This clone was counted between two and nine times. The chain has TRBV6-8 and TRBJ1-6, with TRBD1 identical over 9 bases. The germline V gene encodes CDR1 MNHGY and CDR2 SAAAGT. With V trimmed by 4 bases and J by 10 bases, 8 bases remained unmatched. CDR3 size: 15 residues. DNA for the CDR3: TGTGCCAGCAGTTCCTACGGGACAGGGAGCTCACCCCTCCACTTT. This sequence encodes CASSSYGTGSSPLHF.

In its sample, this clone is medium-sized. V usage is TRBV11-3 and J usage is TRBJ1-2, with D possibly matching TRBD1 (6 bases). The V and J ends lost 5 bases and 1 base respectively, with 11 bases between them. The CDR3 covers 14 residues. Germline CDR1 and CDR2: SGHNT and YENEEA. CDR3 nucleotide sequence: TGTGCCAGCAGCCCAACGGACAGTAACTATGGCTACACCTTC. Amino acids: CASSPTDSNYGYTF.

This clone came up a few times. The chain couples TRBV6-8 to TRBJ2-1; 9 positions match TRBD2. This CDR3 comprises 17 residues. Germline values: CDR1 MNHGY, CDR2 SAAAGT. Trimming cost V 2 bases and J 5 bases; bases outside gene matches: 10. This CDR3 is CASSYPTRGGAHNEQFF. CDR3 DNA: TGTGCCAGCAGTTACCCCACCCGCGGGGGGGCCCACAATGAGCAGTTCTTC.

The chain is built from TRBV29-1 and TRBJ1-2; D is unclear. This CDR3 has 14 residues. The germline V gene has CDR1 SQVTM and CDR2 ANQGSEA. Deletions cut 4 bases from V and 7 bases from J, with 19 bases between. CDR3 nucleotide sequence: TGCAGCGTTGTGAGTCAACAGAGCCGCGGTGGCTACACCTTC. Its translation is CSVVSQQSRGGYTF.